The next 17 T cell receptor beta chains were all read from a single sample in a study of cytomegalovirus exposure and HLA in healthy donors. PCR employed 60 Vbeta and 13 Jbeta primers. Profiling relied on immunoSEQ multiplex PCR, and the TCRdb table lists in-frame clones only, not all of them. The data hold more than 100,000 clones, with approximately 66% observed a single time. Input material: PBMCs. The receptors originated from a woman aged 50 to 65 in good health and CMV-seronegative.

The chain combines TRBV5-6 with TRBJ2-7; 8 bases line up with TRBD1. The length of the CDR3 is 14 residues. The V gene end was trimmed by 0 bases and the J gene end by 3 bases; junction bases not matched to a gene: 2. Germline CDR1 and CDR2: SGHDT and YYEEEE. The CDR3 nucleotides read TGTGCCAGCAGCTTGGGACAGGGGCTCTACGAGCAGTACTTC. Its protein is CASSLGQGLYEQYF. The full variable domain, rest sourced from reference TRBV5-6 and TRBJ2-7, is DAGVTQSPTHLIKTRGQQVTLRCSPKSGHDTVSWYQQALGQGPQFIFQYYEEEERQRGNFPDRFSGHQFPNYSSELNVNALLLGDSALYLCASSLGQGLYEQYFGPGTRLTVT.

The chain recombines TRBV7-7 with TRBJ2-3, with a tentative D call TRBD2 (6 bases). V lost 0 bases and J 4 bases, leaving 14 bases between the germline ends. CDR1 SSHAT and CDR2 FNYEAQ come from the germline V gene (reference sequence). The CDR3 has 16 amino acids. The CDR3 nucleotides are TGTGCCAGCAGCTTAGCTGCGGGCGGGGTCTCAGATACGCAGTATTTT. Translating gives CASSLAAGGVSDTQYF. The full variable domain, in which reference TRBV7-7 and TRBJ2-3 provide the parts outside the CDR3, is GAGVSQSPRYKVTKRGQDVTLRCDPISSHATLYWYQQALGQGPEFLTYFNYEAQPDKSGLPSDRFSAERPEGSISTLTIQRTEQRDSAMYRCASSLAAGGVSDTQYFGPGTRLTVL.

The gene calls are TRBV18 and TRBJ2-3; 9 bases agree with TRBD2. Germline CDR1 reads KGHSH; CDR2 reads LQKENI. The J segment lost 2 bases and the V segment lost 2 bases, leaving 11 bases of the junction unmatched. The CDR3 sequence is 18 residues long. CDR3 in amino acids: CASSPSVLAGVNTDTQYF. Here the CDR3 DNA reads TGTGCCAGCTCACCATCTGTACTAGCGGGTGTGAACACAGATACGCAGTATTTT.

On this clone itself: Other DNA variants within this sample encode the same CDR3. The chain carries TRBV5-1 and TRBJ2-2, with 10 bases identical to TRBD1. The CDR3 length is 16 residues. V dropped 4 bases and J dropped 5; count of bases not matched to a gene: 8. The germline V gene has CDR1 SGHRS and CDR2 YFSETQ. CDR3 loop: CASSLARTGGTGELFF. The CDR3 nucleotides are TGCGCCAGCAGCCTGGCTAGGACAGGGGGAACCGGGGAGCTGTTTTTT.

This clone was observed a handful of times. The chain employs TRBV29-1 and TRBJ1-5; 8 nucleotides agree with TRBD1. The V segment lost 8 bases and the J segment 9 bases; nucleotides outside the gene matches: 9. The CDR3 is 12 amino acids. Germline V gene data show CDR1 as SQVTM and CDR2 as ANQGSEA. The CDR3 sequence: CSKQGGWAPQHF. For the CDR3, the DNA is TGCAGCAAACAGGGGGGTTGGGCGCCCCAGCATTTT.

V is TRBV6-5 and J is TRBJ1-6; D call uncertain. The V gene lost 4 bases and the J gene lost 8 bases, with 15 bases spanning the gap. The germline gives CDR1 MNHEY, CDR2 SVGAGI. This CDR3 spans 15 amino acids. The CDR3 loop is CASSLRRVWDSPLHF. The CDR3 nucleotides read TGTGCCAGCAGTTTAAGACGGGTTTGGGATTCACCCCTCCACTTT.

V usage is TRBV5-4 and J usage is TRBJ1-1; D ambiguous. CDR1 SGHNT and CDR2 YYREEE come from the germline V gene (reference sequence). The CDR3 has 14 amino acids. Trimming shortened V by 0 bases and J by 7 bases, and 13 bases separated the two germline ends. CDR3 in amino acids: CASSLEMRSGEAFF. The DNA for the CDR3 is TGTGCCAGCAGCTTGGAGATGCGGTCCGGTGAAGCTTTCTTT.

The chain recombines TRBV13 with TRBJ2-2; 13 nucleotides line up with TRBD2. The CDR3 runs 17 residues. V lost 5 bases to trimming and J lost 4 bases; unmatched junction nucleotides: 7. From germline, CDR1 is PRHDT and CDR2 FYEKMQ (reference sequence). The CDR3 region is CASSGTGTSGTTGELFF. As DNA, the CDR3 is TGTGCCAGCAGCGGGACCGGGACTAGCGGGACCACCGGGGAGCTGTTTTTT. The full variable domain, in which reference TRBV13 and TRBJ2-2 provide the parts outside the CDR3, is AAGVIQSPRHLIKEKRETATLKCYPIPRHDTVYWYQQGPGQDPQFLISFYEKMQSDKGSIPDRFSAQQFSDYHSELNMSSLELGDSALYFCASSGTGTSGTTGELFFGEGSRLTVL.

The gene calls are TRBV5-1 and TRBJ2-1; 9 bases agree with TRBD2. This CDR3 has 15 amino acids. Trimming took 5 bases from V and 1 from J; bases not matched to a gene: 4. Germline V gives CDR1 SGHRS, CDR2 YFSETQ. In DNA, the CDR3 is TGCGCCAGCAGAGCTAGCGGGACATCCTACAATGAGCAGTTCTTC. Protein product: CASRASGTSYNEQFF.

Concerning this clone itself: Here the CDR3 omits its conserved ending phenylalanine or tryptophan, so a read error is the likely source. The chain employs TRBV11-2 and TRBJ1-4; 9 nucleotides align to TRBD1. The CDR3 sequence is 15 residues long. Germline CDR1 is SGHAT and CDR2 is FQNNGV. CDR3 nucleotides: TGTGCCAGCAGCTCCACCGGGACAGGGTATGAGAAACTGTTTCTT. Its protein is CASSSTGTGYEKLFL.

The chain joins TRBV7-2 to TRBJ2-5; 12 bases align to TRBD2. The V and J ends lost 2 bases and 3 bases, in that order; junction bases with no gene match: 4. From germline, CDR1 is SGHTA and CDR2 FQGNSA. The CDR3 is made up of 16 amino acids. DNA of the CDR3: TGTGCCAGCAGCTTACCTAGCGGGGGGGCCGAAGAGACCCAGTACTTC. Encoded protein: CASSLPSGGAEETQYF.

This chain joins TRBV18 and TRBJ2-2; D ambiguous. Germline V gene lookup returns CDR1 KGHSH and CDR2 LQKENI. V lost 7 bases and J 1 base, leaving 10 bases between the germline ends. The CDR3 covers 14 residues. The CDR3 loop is CASCESGNTGELFF. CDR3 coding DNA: TGTGCCAGCTGCGAGTCAGGGAACACCGGGGAGCTGTTTTTT.

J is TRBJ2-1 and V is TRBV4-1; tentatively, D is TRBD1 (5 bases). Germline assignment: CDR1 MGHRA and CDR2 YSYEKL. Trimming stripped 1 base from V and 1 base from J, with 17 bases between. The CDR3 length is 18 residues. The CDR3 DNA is TGCGCCAGCAGCCAAGGTCAGCTCTTCCCAGGGTCCTACAATGAGCAGTTCTTC. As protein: CASSQGQLFPGSYNEQFF.

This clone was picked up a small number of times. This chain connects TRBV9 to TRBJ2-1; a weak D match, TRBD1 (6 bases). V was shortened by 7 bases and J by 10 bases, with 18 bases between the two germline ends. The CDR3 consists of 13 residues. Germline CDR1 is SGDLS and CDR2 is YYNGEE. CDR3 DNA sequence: TGTGCCAGCTCCTGGGACACGTCCCGCGAGCAGTTCTTC. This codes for CASSWDTSREQFF.

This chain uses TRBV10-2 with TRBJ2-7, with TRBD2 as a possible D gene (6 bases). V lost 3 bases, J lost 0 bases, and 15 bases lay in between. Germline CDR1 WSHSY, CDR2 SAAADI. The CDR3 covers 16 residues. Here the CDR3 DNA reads TGCGCCAGCAGTGATCCCGCCCTGGGGGGCTCCTACGAGCAGTACTTC. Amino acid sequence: CASSDPALGGSYEQYF.

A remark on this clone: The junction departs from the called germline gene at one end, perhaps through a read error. The CDR3 DNA is TGCGCCAGCAGTGAGAGGAGGGGCCAGCAATACTTC. Translated, it gives CASSERRGQQYF. The chain uses TRBV10-2 and TRBJ2-7, with a weak D call TRBD2 (6 bases). CDR1 WSHSY and CDR2 SAAADI come from the germline V gene. CDR3 length: 12 amino acids.

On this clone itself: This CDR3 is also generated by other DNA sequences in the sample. The chain's CDR3 is CASSWTGQETQYF. For the CDR3, the DNA is TGCGCCAGCAGTTGGACAGGACAGGAGACCCAGTACTTC. The chain employs TRBV10-2 and TRBJ2-5; TRBD1 matches 7 bases. The J segment lost 5 bases and the V segment lost 5 bases, leaving 5 bases of the junction unmatched. From germline, CDR1 is WSHSY and CDR2 SAAADI. The CDR3 consists of 13 residues.